What follows is one TCR beta chain and its context. Sequencing was performed with immunoSEQ multiplex PCR; in TCRdb, only in-frame clones are kept and a portion is missing. Altogether tens of thousands of clones are present, 75% to 95% being singletons, with the ten largest covering 5%. V was clipped by 5 bases and J by 4 bases; unmatched bases: 10. Germline CDR1 is PRHDT and CDR2 is FYEKMQ (reference sequence). This CDR3 is 15 amino acids long. This sample stems from a study of early stage breast cancer tumors. The TCR comes from a person aged 65 to 85 with breast cancer. Sequencing used blood. The genes are TRBV13 and TRBJ1-1; 7 bases match TRBD1. CDR3 residues: CASSQYTQGGTEAFF. DNA of the CDR3: TGTGCCAGCAGCCAGTACACCCAGGGGGGCACTGAAGCTTTCTTT. Drawing the rest from reference TRBV13 and TRBJ1-1, the complete variable domain is AAGVIQSPRHLIKEKRETATLKCYPIPRHDTVYWYQQGPGQDPQFLISFYEKMQSDKGSIPDRFSAQQFSDYHSELNMSSLELGDSALYFCASSQYTQGGTEAFFGQGTRLTVV.